This T cell receptor beta chain appears in the sequencing data of a study of cytotoxic CD8 clonotypes in ibrutinib-treated CLL. Target depth was 1 in 200,000 to 1 in 1 million T cells, about 10x per clonotype. Clones were sequenced by immunoSEQ multiplex PCR, and TCRdb holds only the in-frame ones, with some missing. The table includes some 28,000 clones, around 57% detected once. Findings and caveats of the study: Sustained-remission and progressing patients had different sampling times.

The CDR3 sequence is 15 residues long. Trimming removed 4 bases from V and 7 bases from J; junction bases left unmatched: 6. Germline CDR1 and CDR2: MNHEY and SMNVEV (reference sequence). This clone has a handful of counts. Its target is not known. The receptor comes from a human donor with chronic lymphocytic leukemia. Source: PBMCs, taken before ibrutinib treatment. This sequence joins TRBV27 and TRBJ1-4; 10 bases fit TRBD1. The CDR3 sequence: CASSSGQGGSEKLFF. The CDR3 region has the DNA TGTGCCAGCAGTTCTGGACAGGGGGGTTCTGAAAAACTGTTTTTT.